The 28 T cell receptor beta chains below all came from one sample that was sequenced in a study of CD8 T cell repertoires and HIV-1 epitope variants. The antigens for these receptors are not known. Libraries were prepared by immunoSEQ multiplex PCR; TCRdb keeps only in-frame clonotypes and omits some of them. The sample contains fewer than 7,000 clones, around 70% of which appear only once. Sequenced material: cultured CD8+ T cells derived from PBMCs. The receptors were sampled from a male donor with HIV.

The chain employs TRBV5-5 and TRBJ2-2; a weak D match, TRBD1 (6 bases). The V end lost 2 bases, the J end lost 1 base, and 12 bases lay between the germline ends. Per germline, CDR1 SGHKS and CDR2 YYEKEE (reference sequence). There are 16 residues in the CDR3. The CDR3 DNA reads TGTGCCAGCAGCTTACCACAGGGACGGAACACCGGGGAGCTGTTTTTT. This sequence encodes CASSLPQGRNTGELFF.

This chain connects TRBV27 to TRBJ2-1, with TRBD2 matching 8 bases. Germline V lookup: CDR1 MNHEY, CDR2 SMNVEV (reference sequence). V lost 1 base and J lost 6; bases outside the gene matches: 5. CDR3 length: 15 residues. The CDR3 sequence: CASSLLGLGTNEQFF. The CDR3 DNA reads TGTGCCAGCAGTTTATTGGGACTAGGTACCAATGAGCAGTTCTTC.

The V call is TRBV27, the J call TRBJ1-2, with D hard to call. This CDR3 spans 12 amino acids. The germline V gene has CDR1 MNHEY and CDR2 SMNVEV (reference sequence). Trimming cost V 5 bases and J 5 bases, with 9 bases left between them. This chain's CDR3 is CASSPVGYGYTF. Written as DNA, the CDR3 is TGTGCCAGCAGTCCTGTGGGTTATGGCTACACCTTC.

CDR3 coding DNA: TGCGCCAGCAGCCAAGATAGGGTCCCTGGGCAGTACTTC. It encodes CASSQDRVPGQYF. The gene calls are TRBV4-1 and TRBJ2-7; D is unresolved. The CDR3 is 13 amino acids. Germline V lookup: CDR1 MGHRA, CDR2 YSYEKL. Trimming stripped 0 bases from V and 9 bases from J, with 12 bases between.

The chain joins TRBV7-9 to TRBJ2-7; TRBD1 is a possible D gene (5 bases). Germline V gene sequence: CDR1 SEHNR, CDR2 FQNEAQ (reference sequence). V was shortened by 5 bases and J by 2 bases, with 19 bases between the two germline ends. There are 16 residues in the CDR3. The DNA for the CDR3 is TGTGCCAGCAGCCGCACTTTGGGGCCAGGGACCTACGAGCAGTACTTC. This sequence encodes CASSRTLGPGTYEQYF.

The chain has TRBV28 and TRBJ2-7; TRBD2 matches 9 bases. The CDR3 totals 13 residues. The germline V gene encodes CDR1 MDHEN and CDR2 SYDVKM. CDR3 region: CATERGDSYEQYF. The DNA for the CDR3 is TGTGCAACGGAGCGGGGGGACTCCTACGAGCAGTACTTC.

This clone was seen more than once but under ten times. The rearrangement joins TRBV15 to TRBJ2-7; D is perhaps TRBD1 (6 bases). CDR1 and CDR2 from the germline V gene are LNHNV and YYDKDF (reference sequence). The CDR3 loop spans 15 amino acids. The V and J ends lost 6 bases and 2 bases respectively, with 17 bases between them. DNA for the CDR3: TGTGCCACCAGTCGTGAACAGGGTGCCCCCTACGAGCAGTACTTC. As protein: CATSREQGAPYEQYF.

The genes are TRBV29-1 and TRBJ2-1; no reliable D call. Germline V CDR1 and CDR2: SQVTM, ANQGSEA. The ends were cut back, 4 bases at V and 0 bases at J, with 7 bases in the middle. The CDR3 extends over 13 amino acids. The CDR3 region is CSVGVPSYNEQFF. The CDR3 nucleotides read TGCAGCGTTGGGGTTCCCTCCTACAATGAGCAGTTCTTC.

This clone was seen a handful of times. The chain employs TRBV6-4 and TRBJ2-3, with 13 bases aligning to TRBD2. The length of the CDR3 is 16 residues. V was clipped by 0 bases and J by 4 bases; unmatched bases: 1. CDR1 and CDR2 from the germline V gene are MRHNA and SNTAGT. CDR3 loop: CASSDSTSGGADTQYF. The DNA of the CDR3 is TGTGCCAGCAGTGACTCAACTAGCGGGGGGGCAGATACGCAGTATTTT.

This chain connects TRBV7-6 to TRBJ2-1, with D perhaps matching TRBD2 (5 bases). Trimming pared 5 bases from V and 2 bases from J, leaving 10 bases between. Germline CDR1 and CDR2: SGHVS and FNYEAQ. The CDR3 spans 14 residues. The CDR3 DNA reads TGTGCCAGCAGCCCTGAGGGCCCCTACAATGAGCAGTTCTTC. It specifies CASSPEGPYNEQFF.

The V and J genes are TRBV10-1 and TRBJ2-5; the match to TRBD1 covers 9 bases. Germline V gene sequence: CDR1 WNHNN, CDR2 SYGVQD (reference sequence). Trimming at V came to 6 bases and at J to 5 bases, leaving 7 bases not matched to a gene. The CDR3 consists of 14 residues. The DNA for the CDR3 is TGCGCCAGCAGCACAGGGGGCGCGGAGGAGACCCAGTACTTC. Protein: CASSTGGAEETQYF.

DNA of the CDR3: TGTGCCAGCAGCCCCCGGTACGGCATTCAGTACTTC. Amino acid sequence: CASSPRYGIQYF. The chain combines TRBV6-5 with TRBJ2-4; D is unresolved. The CDR3 is made up of 12 amino acids. V shed 6 bases and J shed 9 bases, with 12 bases lying between them. Per germline, CDR1 MNHEY and CDR2 SVGAGI.

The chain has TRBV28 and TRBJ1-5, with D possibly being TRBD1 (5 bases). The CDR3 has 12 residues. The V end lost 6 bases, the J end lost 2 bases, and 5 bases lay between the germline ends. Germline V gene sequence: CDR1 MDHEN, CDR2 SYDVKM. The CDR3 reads CASRGGNQPQHF. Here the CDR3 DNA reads TGTGCCAGCAGGGGGGGCAATCAGCCCCAGCATTTT.

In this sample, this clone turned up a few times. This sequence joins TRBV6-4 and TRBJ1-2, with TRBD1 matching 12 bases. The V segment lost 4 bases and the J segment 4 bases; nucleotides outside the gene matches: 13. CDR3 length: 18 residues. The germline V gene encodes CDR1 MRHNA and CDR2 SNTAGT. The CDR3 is CASSVPPRDRGLVYGYTF. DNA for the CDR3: TGTGCCAGCAGTGTCCCCCCCAGGGACAGGGGGCTTGTCTATGGCTACACCTTC.

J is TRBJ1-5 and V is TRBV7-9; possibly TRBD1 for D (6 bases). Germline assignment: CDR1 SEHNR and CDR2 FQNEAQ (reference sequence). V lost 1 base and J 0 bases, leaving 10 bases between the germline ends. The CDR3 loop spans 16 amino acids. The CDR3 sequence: CASSLGTEYSNQPQHF. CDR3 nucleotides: TGTGCCAGCAGCTTAGGGACAGAGTATAGCAATCAGCCCCAGCATTTT.

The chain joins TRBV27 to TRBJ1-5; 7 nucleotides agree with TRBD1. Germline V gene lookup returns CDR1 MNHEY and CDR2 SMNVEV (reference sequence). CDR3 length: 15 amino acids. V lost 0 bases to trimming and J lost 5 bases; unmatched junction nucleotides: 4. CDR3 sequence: CASSLSAGGHQPQHF. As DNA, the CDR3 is TGTGCCAGCAGTTTATCCGCAGGGGGTCATCAGCCCCAGCATTTT.

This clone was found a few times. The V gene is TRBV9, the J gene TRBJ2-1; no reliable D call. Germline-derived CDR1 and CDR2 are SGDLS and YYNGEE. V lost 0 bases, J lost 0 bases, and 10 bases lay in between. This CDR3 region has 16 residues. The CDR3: CASSVEAGSSYNEQFF. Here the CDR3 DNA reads TGTGCCAGCAGCGTAGAAGCCGGTAGCTCCTACAATGAGCAGTTCTTC.

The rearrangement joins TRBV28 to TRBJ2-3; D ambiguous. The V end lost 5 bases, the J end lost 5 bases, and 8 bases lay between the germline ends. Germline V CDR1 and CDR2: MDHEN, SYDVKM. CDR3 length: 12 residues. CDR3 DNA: TGTGCCAGCAGTCAGACTGTAGATACGCAGTATTTT. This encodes CASSQTVDTQYF.

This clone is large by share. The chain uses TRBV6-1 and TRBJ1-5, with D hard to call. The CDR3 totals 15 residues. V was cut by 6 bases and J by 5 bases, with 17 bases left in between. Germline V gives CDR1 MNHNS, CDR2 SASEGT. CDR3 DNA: TGTGCCAGCAGCGTAGACACCGACAACTATCAGCCCCAGCATTTT. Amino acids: CASSVDTDNYQPQHF.

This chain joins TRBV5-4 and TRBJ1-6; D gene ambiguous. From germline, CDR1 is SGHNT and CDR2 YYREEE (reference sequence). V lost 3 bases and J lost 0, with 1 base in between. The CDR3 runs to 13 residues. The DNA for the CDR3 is TGTGCCAGCAGCTACTCCTATAATTCACCCCTCCACTTT. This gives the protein CASSYSYNSPLHF. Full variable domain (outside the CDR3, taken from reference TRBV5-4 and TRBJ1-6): ETGVTQSPTHLIKTRGQQVTLRCSSQSGHNTVSWYQQALGQGPQFIFQYYREEENGRGNFPPRFSGLQFPNYSSELNVNALELDDSALYLCASSYSYNSPLHFGNGTRLTVT.

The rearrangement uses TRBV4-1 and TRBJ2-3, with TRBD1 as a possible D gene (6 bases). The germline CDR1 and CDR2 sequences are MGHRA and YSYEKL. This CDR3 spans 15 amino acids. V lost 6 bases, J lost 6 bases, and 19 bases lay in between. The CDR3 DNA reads TGCGCCAGCAGAGGGTCAGGGGCAGGTTTGGATACGCAGTATTTT. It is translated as CASRGSGAGLDTQYF.

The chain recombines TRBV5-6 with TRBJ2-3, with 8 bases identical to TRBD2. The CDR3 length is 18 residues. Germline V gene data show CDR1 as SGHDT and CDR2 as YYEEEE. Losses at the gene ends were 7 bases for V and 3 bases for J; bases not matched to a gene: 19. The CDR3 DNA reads TGTGCCAGCGGCTGGGAAGGTCTGACACGGGAGGGGACAGATACGCAGTATTTT. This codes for CASGWEGLTREGTDTQYF.

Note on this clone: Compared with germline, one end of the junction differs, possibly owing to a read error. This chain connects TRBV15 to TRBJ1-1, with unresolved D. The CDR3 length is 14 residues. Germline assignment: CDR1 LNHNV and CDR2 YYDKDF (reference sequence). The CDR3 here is CATSGEGFRAEAFF. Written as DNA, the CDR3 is TGTGCCACCAGCGGAGAGGGCTTTAGGGCTGAAGCTTTCTTT.

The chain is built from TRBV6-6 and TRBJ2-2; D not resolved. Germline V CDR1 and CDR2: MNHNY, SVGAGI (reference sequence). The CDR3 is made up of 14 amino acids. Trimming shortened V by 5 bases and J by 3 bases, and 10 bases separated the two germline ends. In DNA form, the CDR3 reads TGTGCCAGCAGTGACATAGGAGACACCGGGGAGCTGTTTTTT. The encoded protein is CASSDIGDTGELFF.

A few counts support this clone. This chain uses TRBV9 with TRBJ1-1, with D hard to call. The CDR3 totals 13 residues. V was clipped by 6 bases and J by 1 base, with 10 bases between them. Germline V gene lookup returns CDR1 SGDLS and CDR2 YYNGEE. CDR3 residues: CASTAEGNTEAFF. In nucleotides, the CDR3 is TGTGCCAGCACAGCGGAGGGGAACACTGAAGCTTTCTTT.

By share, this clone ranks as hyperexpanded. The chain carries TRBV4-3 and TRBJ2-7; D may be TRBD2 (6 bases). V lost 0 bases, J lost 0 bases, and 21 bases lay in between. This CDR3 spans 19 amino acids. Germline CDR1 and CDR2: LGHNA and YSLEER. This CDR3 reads CASSQEPGAGALSSYEQYF. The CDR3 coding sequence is TGCGCCAGCAGCCAAGAGCCGGGAGCGGGCGCCCTGAGCTCCTACGAGCAGTACTTC.

The CDR3 nucleotides are TGTGCCAGCAGTTACTCGGACAGTTCGGTCACTGAAGCTTTCTTT. As protein: CASSYSDSSVTEAFF. This chain connects TRBV6-5 to TRBJ1-1, with D possibly being TRBD1 (6 bases). From germline, CDR1 is MNHEY and CDR2 SVGAGI. V lost 0 bases and J lost 4, with 12 bases in between. This CDR3 region has 15 residues.

CDR3 sequence (DNA): TGTGCCAGCAGTTTAGGGGGCTACGAGCAGTACTTC. Amino acids: CASSLGGYEQYF. The chain uses TRBV27 and TRBJ2-7; the D call may be TRBD1 or TRBD2 (5 bases each). The CDR3 sequence is 12 residues long. Germline V CDR1 and CDR2: MNHEY, SMNVEV (reference sequence). V was shortened by 2 bases and J by 3 bases, with 5 bases between the two germline ends.